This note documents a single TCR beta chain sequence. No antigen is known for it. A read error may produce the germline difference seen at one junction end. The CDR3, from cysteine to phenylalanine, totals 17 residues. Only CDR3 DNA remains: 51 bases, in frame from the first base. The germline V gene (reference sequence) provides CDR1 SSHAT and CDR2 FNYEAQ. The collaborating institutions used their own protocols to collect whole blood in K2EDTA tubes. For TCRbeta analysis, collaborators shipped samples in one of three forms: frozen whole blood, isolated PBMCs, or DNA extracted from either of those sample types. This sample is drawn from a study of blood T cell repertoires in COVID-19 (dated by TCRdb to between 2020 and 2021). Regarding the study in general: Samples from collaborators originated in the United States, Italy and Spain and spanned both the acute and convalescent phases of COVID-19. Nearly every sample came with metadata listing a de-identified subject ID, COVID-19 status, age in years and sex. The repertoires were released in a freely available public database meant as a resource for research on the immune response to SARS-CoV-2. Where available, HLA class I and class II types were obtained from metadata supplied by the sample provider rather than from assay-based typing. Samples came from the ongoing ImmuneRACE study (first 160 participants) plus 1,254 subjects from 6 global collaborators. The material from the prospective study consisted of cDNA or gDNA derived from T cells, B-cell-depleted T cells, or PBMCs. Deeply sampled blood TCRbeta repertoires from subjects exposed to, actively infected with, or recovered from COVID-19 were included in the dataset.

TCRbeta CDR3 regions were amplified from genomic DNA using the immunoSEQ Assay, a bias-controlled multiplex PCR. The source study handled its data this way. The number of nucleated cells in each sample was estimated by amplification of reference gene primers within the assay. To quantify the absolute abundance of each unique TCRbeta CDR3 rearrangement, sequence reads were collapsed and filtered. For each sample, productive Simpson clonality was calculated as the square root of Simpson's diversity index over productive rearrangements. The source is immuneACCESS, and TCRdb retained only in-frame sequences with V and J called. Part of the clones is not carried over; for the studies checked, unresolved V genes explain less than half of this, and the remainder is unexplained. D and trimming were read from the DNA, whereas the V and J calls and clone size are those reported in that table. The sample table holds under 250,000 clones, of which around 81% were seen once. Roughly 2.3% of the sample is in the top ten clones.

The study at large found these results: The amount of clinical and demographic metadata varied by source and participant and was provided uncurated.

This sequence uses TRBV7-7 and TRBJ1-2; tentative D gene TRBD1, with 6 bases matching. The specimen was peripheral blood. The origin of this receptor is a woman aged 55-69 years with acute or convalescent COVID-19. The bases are TGTGCTAGCAGCTTAACACCGGGGACATCCTATAACTATGGCTACACCTTC. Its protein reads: CASSLTPGTSYNYGYTF.